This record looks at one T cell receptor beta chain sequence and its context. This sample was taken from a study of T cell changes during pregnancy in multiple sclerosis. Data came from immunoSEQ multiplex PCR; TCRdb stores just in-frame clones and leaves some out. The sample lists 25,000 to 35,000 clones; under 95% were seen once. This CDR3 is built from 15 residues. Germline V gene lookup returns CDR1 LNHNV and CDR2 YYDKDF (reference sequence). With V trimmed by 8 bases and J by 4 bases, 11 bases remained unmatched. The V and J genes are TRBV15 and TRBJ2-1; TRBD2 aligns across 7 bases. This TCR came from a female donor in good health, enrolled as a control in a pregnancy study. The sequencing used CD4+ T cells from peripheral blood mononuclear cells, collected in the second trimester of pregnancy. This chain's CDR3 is CATGLAGGFYNEQFF. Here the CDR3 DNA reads TGTGCCACCGGCCTCGCCGGGGGGTTTTACAATGAGCAGTTCTTC. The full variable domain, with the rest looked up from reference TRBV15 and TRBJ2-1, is DAMVIQNPRYQVTQFGKPVTLSCSQTLNHNVMYWYQQKSSQAPKLLFHYYDKDFNNEADTPDNFQSRRPNTSFCFLDIRSPGLGDTAMYLCATGLAGGFYNEQFFGPGTRLTVL.